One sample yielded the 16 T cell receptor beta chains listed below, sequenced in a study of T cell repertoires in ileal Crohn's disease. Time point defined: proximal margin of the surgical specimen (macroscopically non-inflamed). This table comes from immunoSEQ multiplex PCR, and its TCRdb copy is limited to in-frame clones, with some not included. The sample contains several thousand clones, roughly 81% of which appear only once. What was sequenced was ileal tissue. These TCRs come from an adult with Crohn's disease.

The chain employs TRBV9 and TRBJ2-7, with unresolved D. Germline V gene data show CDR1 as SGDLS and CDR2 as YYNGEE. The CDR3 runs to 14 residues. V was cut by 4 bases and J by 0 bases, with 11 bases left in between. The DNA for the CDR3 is TGTGCCAGCAGCCCTGAGGTCTTCTCCTACGAGCAGTACTTC. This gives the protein CASSPEVFSYEQYF. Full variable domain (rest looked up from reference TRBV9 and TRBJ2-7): DSGVTQTPKHLITATGQRVTLRCSPRSGDLSVYWYQQSLDQGLQFLIQYYNGEERAKGNILERFSAQQFPDLHSELNLSSLELGDSALYFCASSPEVFSYEQYFGPGTRLTVT.

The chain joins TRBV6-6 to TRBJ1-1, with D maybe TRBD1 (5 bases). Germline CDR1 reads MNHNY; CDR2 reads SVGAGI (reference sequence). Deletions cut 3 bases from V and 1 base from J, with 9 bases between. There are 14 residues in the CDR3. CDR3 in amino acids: CASSYQGGNTEAFF. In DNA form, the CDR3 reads TGTGCCAGCAGTTATCAGGGAGGGAACACTGAAGCTTTCTTT.

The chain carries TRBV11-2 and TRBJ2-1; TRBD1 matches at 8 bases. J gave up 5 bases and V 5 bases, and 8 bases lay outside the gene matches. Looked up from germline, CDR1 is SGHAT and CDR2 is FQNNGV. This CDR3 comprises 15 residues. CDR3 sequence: CASSPPQGAHNEQFF. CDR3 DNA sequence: TGTGCCAGCAGCCCCCCGCAGGGGGCCCACAATGAGCAGTTCTTC.

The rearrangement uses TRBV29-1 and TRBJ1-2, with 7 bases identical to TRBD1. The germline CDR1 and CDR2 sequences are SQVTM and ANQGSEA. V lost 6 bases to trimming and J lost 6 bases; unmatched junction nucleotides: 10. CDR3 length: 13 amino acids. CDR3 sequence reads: CSVHAGTADGYTF. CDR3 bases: TGCAGCGTGCATGCGGGGACAGCCGATGGCTACACCTTC.

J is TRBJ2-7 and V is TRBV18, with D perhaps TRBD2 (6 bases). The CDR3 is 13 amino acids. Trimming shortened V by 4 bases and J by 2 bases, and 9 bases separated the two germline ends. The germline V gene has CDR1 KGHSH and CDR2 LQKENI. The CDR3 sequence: CASSQSGAYEQYF. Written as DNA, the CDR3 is TGTGCCAGCTCACAGTCGGGAGCCTACGAGCAGTACTTC.

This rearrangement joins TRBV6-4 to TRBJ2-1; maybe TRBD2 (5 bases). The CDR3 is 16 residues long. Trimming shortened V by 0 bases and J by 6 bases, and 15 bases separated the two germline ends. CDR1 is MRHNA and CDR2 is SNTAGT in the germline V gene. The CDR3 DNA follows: TGTGCCAGCAGTGACTCCCAAGCGGCGAGGAGCAATGAGCAGTTCTTC. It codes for CASSDSQAARSNEQFF.

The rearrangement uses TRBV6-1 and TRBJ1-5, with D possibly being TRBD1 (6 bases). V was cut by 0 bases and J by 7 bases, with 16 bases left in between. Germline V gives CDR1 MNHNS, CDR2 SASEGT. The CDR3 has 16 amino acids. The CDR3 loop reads CASSEARDRKGQPQHF. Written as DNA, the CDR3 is TGTGCCAGCAGTGAAGCGCGCGACAGGAAGGGGCAGCCCCAGCATTTT.

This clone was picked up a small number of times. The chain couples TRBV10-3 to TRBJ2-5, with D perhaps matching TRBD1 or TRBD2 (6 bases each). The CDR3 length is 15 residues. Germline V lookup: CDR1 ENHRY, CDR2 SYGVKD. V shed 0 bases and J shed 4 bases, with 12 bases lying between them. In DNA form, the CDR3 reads TGTGCCATCAGTGAGTCATCGGGGGCTCGAGAGACCCAGTACTTC. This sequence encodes CAISESSGARETQYF.

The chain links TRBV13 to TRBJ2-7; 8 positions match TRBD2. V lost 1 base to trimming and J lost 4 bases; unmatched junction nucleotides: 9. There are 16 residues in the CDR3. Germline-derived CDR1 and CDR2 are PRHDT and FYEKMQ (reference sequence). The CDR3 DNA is TGTGCCAGCAGCTTAGTTGCGGGACTAGGGATTTACGAGCAGTACTTC. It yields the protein CASSLVAGLGIYEQYF.

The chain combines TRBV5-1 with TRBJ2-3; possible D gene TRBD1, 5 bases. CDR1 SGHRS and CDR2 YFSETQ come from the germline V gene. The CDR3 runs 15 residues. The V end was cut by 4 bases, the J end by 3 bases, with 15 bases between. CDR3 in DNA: TGCGCCAGCAGCCCCTCAGGGATTAGTACAGATACGCAGTATTTT. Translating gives CASSPSGISTDTQYF.

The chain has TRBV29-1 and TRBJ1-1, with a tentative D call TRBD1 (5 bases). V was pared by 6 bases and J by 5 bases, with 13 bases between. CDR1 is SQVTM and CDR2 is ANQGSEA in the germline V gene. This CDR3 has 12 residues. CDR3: CSVTGGGTEAFF. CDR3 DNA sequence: TGCAGCGTGACTGGGGGAGGAACTGAAGCTTTCTTT. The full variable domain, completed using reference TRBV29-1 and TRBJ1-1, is SAVISQKPSRDICQRGTSLTIQCQVDSQVTMMFWYRQQPGQSLTLIATANQGSEATYESGFVIDKFPISRPNLTFSTLTVSNMSPEDSSIYLCSVTGGGTEAFFGQGTRLTVV.

CDR3 coding DNA: TGTGCCAGCAGTAAGGGACAGCATAACCTGGCGGACTCTGGAAACACCATATATTTT. It codes for CASSKGQHNLADSGNTIYF. The chain uses TRBV28 and TRBJ1-3; 7 nucleotides match TRBD1. The germline V gene encodes CDR1 MDHEN and CDR2 SYDVKM. V gave up 5 bases and J gave up 0 bases; unmatched junction bases: 16. The CDR3 is made up of 19 amino acids.

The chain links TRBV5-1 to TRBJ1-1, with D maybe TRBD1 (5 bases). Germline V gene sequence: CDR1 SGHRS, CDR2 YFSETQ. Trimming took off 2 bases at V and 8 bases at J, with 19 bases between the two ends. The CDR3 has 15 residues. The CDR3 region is CASSFSGNWKAEAFF. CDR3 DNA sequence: TGCGCCAGCAGCTTTTCAGGGAATTGGAAGGCGGAAGCTTTCTTT.

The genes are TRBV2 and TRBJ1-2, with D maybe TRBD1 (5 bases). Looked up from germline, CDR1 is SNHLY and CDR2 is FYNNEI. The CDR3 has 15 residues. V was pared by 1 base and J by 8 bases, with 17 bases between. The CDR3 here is CASSEDGRRGSGYTF. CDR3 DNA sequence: TGTGCCAGCAGTGAAGACGGGCGAAGGGGCTCGGGCTACACCTTC.

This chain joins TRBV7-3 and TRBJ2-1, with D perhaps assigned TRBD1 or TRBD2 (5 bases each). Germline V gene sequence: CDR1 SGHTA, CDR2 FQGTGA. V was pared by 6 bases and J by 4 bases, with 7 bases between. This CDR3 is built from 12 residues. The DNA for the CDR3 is TGTGCCAGCAGGGGGGATTACAATGAGCAGTTCTTC. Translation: CASRGDYNEQFF.

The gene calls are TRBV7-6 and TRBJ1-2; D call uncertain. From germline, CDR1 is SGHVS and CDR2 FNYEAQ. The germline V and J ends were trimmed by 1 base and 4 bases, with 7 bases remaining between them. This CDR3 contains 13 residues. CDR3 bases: TGTGCCAGCAGCTTAGGAGTCGGCTATGGCTACACCTTC. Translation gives CASSLGVGYGYTF.